The 32 T cell receptor beta chains given below trace back to one sample, sequenced in a study of blood T cell repertoires in COVID-19. The assay was immunoSEQ multiplex PCR, and TCRdb's table has in-frame clones only and misses some. The table records 250,000 to 350,000 clones, more than 70% of them present only once. Sequenced: peripheral blood. These receptors all come from a man aged 18 to 29 who had recovered from COVID-19.

The gene calls are TRBV5-1 and TRBJ1-2; 8 nucleotides line up with TRBD1. CDR3 length: 16 residues. With 2 bases clipped from V and 5 bases from J, the junction kept 11 bases outside the gene matches. From germline, CDR1 is SGHRS and CDR2 YFSETQ. CDR3 amino acids: CASSLETRGPVYGYTF. In nucleotides, the CDR3 is TGCGCCAGCAGCTTAGAGACCAGGGGGCCGGTGTATGGCTACACCTTC.

The genes are TRBV6-5 and TRBJ2-1; D is perhaps TRBD2 (6 bases). The CDR3 extends over 13 amino acids. The V end was cut by 8 bases, the J end by 4 bases, with 12 bases between. Germline V gene sequence: CDR1 MNHEY, CDR2 SVGAGI. The CDR3 DNA follows: TGTGCCAGCTCGACGGGGGTATACAATGAGCAGTTCTTC. This sequence encodes CASSTGVYNEQFF.

The rearrangement uses TRBV4-3 and TRBJ1-4; D is perhaps TRBD1 (6 bases). Germline CDR1 is LGHNA and CDR2 is YSLEER. The CDR3 loop spans 15 amino acids. Trimming shortened V by 1 base and J by 5 bases, and 11 bases separated the two germline ends. CDR3 nucleotide sequence: TGCGCCAGCAGCCAAGGGACAGCCTCGAATGAAAAACTGTTTTTT. It is translated as CASSQGTASNEKLFF.

The chain uses TRBV7-9 and TRBJ1-1; D not resolved. V was cut by 1 base and J by 1 base, with 13 bases left in between. From germline, CDR1 is SEHNR and CDR2 FQNEAQ (reference sequence). This CDR3 region has 16 residues. CDR3 bases: TGTGCCAGCAGCTTAGGCTTAACACCCGAGAACACTGAAGCTTTCTTT. It translates to CASSLGLTPENTEAFF.

V gene TRBV30 combines with J gene TRBJ2-7, with TRBD2 as a possible D gene (5 bases). Germline V gene sequence: CDR1 GTSNPN, CDR2 SVGIG (reference sequence). The CDR3 sequence is 13 residues long. CDR3 region: CAAQPGDTYEQYF. CDR3 bases: TGTGCTGCCCAACCCGGGGATACCTACGAGCAGTACTTC.

V is TRBV7-2 and J is TRBJ2-3, with 7 bases identical to TRBD1. Germline assignment: CDR1 SGHTA and CDR2 FQGNSA. The junction had 11 bases not matched to a gene; V was cut back by 3 bases and J by 2 bases. The length of the CDR3 is 17 residues. The CDR3 loop is CASSLGTDQFFTDTQYF. As DNA, the CDR3 is TGTGCCAGCAGCTTGGGGACAGACCAGTTCTTCACAGATACGCAGTATTTT.

This clone was recorded once. This rearrangement joins TRBV7-2 to TRBJ1-1; possible D gene TRBD1, 6 bases. This CDR3 is 15 amino acids long. Per germline, CDR1 SGHTA and CDR2 FQGNSA. V lost 4 bases and J lost 4, with 16 bases in between. The CDR3 nucleotides are TGTGCCAGCAGCTGGTCGATTGGGGGCGGCACTGAAGCTTTCTTT. Protein sequence: CASSWSIGGGTEAFF.

This rearrangement joins TRBV29-1 to TRBJ1-2; D is undetermined. V was clipped by 5 bases and J by 7 bases, with 11 bases between them. Per the germline V gene, CDR1 is SQVTM and CDR2 is ANQGSEA. The length of the CDR3 is 11 residues. CDR3: CSVHFGVGYTF. In DNA form, the CDR3 reads TGCAGCGTTCATTTCGGGGTTGGCTACACCTTC.

This clone was picked up a small number of times. This rearrangement joins TRBV5-4 to TRBJ2-1; 9 nucleotides align to TRBD1. The CDR3 runs 15 residues. The V gene's germline CDR1 is SGHNT and CDR2 YYREEE (reference sequence). V shed 4 bases and J 4 bases; nucleotides not matched to a gene: 6. The CDR3 nucleotides are TGTGCCAGCAGCCGGGACGGGACAGGGTACAATGAGCAGTTCTTC. It encodes CASSRDGTGYNEQFF. Using reference TRBV5-4 and TRBJ2-1 for the parts outside the CDR3, the full variable domain is ETGVTQSPTHLIKTRGQQVTLRCSSQSGHNTVSWYQQALGQGPQFIFQYYREEENGRGNFPPRFSGLQFPNYSSELNVNALELDDSALYLCASSRDGTGYNEQFFGPGTRLTVL.

The gene calls are TRBV6-2 or TRBV6-3 and TRBJ1-1, with 8 bases that match TRBD1. Germline CDR1 is MNHEY and CDR2 is SVGEGT. With 2 bases clipped from V and 10 bases from J, the junction kept 6 bases outside the gene matches. The CDR3 sequence is 13 residues long. In nucleotides, the CDR3 is TGTGCCAGCAGTTACGAACGGGGACAGGTAGCTTTCTTT. It yields the protein CASSYERGQVAFF.

The chain uses TRBV2 and TRBJ2-1, with 8 nucleotides matching TRBD2. With 5 bases clipped from V and 7 bases from J, the junction kept 4 bases outside the gene matches. This CDR3 has 13 amino acids. Germline CDR1 is SNHLY and CDR2 is FYNNEI. The CDR3 nucleotides are TGTGCCAGCAGTCGGAGCGGGGGTAATGAGCAGTTCTTC. This encodes CASSRSGGNEQFF.

This clone was recorded once. The chain has TRBV5-1 and TRBJ2-7, with 8 bases matching TRBD2. The CDR3 totals 15 residues. Trimming removed 8 bases from V and 1 base from J; junction bases left unmatched: 11. CDR1 and CDR2 (germline): SGHRS, YFSETQ. The CDR3, as DNA: TGCGCCAGGCGGGTAGCGGGAAGGGCGTCCTACGAGCAGTACTTC. It translates to CARRVAGRASYEQYF.

The CDR3 DNA reads TGTGCCAGCAGTCTTACCCTAGCGGCCAATGAGCAGTTCTTC. Its protein product is CASSLTLAANEQFF. V is TRBV27 and J is TRBJ2-1; 7 bases match TRBD2. The CDR3 sequence is 14 residues long. V lost 5 bases to trimming and J lost 6 bases; unmatched junction nucleotides: 7. Germline V gene lookup returns CDR1 MNHEY and CDR2 SMNVEV (reference sequence).

The chain couples TRBV4-2 to TRBJ1-6; possibly TRBD1 for D (6 bases). Germline V gene sequence: CDR1 LGHNA, CDR2 YNFKEQ. The V and J ends lost 0 bases and 9 bases respectively, with 12 bases between them. This CDR3 comprises 15 residues. CDR3 nucleotides: TGTGCCAGCAGCCAAGAATGGGAGGGGGGTTCACCCCTCCACTTT. This sequence encodes CASSQEWEGGSPLHF.

The chain joins TRBV3-1 (or the pseudogene TRBV3-2) to TRBJ1-1; D is perhaps TRBD1 (6 bases). V lost 6 bases to trimming and J lost 1 base, with 12 bases between them. Germline V CDR1 and CDR2: LGHDT, YNNKEL (reference sequence). The CDR3 totals 14 residues. This CDR3 reads CASSPRGENTEAFF. The CDR3 DNA reads as TGTGCCAGCAGTCCCAGGGGAGAGAACACTGAAGCTTTCTTT.

The chain is built from TRBV5-8 and TRBJ2-3, with a tentative D call TRBD1 (6 bases). Per the germline V gene, CDR1 is SGHTS and CDR2 is YDEGEE. The CDR3 contains 15 residues. V was pared by 2 bases and J by 2 bases, with 12 bases between. CDR3 region: CASSLSGENTDTQYF. The CDR3 region has the DNA TGTGCCAGCAGCTTATCAGGGGAGAACACAGATACGCAGTATTTT.

This sequence joins TRBV2 and TRBJ1-1; D not resolved. Trimming took off 9 bases at V and 4 bases at J, with 18 bases between the two ends. Per germline, CDR1 SNHLY and CDR2 FYNNEI. The CDR3 consists of 14 residues. The CDR3 DNA reads as TGTGCCAGAGCCAGGTCCCAAGGAATCACTGAAGCTTTCTTT. Its protein product is CARARSQGITEAFF. Full variable domain (rest looked up from reference TRBV2 and TRBJ1-1): EPEVTQTPSHQVTQMGQEVILRCVPISNHLYFYWYRQILGQKVEFLVSFYNNEISEKSEIFDDQFSVERPDGSNFTLKIRSTKLEDSAMYFCARARSQGITEAFFGQGTRLTVV.

CDR3 amino acids: CSVGQKANYGYTF. The CDR3 DNA reads TGCAGCGTTGGACAAAAGGCTAACTATGGCTACACCTTC. The rearrangement joins TRBV29-1 to TRBJ1-2; D is unclear. V shed 4 bases and J shed 0 bases, with 9 bases lying between them. The CDR3 loop spans 13 amino acids. From germline, CDR1 is SQVTM and CDR2 ANQGSEA.

The chain employs TRBV12-3 or TRBV12-4 and TRBJ1-2; unclear D gene. Trimming took 3 bases from V and 2 from J, leaving 7 bases between them. The CDR3 totals 13 residues. The CDR3 bases are TGTGCCAGCAGTTTCCACGGGAACTATGGCTACACCTTC. It yields the protein CASSFHGNYGYTF.

The J gene is TRBJ2-7, the V gene TRBV5-1, with 8 bases fitting TRBD1. CDR3 length equals 15 residues. Germline CDR1 reads SGHRS; CDR2 reads YFSETQ. V lost 3 bases to trimming and J lost 3 bases; unmatched junction nucleotides: 8. The CDR3 loop is CASSWGTGEVYEQYF. CDR3 DNA sequence: TGCGCCAGCAGCTGGGGGACAGGTGAGGTCTACGAGCAGTACTTC.

The chain uses TRBV4-1 and TRBJ2-7; 9 positions agree with TRBD2. The CDR3 totals 15 residues. The germline V gene encodes CDR1 MGHRA and CDR2 YSYEKL. The V gene end was trimmed by 0 bases and the J gene end by 6 bases; junction bases not matched to a gene: 6. The CDR3 DNA reads TGCGCCAGCAGCCAAGATGGGACTAGCAGACGCGAGCAGTACTTC. It specifies CASSQDGTSRREQYF.

The V gene is TRBV11-3, the J gene TRBJ2-3, with 7 nucleotides matching TRBD2. Germline CDR1 reads SGHNT; CDR2 reads YENEEA. The CDR3 covers 17 residues. V lost 5 bases to trimming and J lost 2 bases; unmatched junction nucleotides: 13. The CDR3 coding sequence is TGTGCCAGCAGCGCACCCGCCCAAGGGAGGGACACAGATACGCAGTATTTT. Protein: CASSAPAQGRDTDTQYF.

This clone was seen only a few times. This chain uses TRBV3-1 (or the pseudogene TRBV3-2) with TRBJ1-2; D uncertain. The V end lost 4 bases, the J end lost 0 bases, and 12 bases lay between the germline ends. Per germline, CDR1 LGHDT and CDR2 YNNKEL (reference sequence). The CDR3 loop spans 15 amino acids. The CDR3 nucleotides read TGTGCCAGCAGCCCGACTAAAAATTCTAACTATGGCTACACCTTC. This codes for CASSPTKNSNYGYTF.

This clone was counted a single time. The chain uses TRBV2 and TRBJ1-1, with D perhaps matching TRBD1 (5 bases). V lost 7 bases, J lost 5 bases, and 11 bases lay in between. The CDR3 spans 12 residues. The V gene's germline CDR1 is SNHLY and CDR2 FYNNEI. DNA for the CDR3: TGTGCCAGCAAGGAGGGGTTGACTGAAGCTTTCTTT. The encoded protein is CASKEGLTEAFF.

The chain joins TRBV7-2 to TRBJ1-2; 11 bases match TRBD1. The germline V gene encodes CDR1 SGHTA and CDR2 FQGNSA. J lost 2 bases, V lost 7 bases, and 3 bases had no gene match. The CDR3 spans 14 residues. The CDR3, as DNA: TGTGCCAGCACCGGGGACAGGGGGAACTATGGCTACACCTTC. This sequence encodes CASTGDRGNYGYTF. Full variable domain (rest looked up from reference TRBV7-2 and TRBJ1-2): GAGVSQSPSNKVTEKGKDVELRCDPISGHTALYWYRQSLGQGLEFLIYFQGNSAPDKSGLPSDRFSAERTGGSVSTLTIQRTQQEDSAVYLCASTGDRGNYGYTFGSGTRLTVV.

The chain joins TRBV6-6 to TRBJ2-7; 7 bases map to TRBD1. The germline CDR1 and CDR2 sequences are MNHNY and SVGAGI (reference sequence). Trimming cost V 6 bases and J 3 bases; bases outside gene matches: 14. The CDR3 contains 16 residues. In DNA, the CDR3 is TGTGCCAGCAGGGGCCCCTCACGACAGGGAGTCTACGAGCAGTACTTC. Residues: CASRGPSRQGVYEQYF.

This clone has a single count. The chain links TRBV5-6 to TRBJ2-3; the D gene is possibly TRBD1 (6 bases). Germline V gene lookup returns CDR1 SGHDT and CDR2 YYEEEE. The CDR3 is 17 amino acids. Trimming shortened V by 4 bases and J by 4 bases, and 22 bases separated the two germline ends. CDR3 loop: CASSVARDRPLPDTQYF. In DNA, the CDR3 is TGTGCCAGCAGCGTTGCTAGAGACAGGCCCCTTCCAGATACGCAGTATTTT.

The chain couples TRBV9 to TRBJ2-3, with a weak D call TRBD2 (5 bases). The ends were cut back, 2 bases at V and 0 bases at J, with 16 bases in the middle. This CDR3 contains 17 residues. CDR1 SGDLS and CDR2 YYNGEE come from the germline V gene. The CDR3, as DNA: TGTGCCAGCAGCGTTGGCCGGGGATGGTCTAGCACAGATACGCAGTATTTT. This codes for CASSVGRGWSSTDTQYF.

The rearrangement joins TRBV18 to TRBJ1-2, with 8 bases lining up with TRBD1. Germline V lookup: CDR1 KGHSH, CDR2 LQKENI. V lost 6 bases to trimming and J lost 3 bases; unmatched junction nucleotides: 9. The length of the CDR3 is 15 residues. The CDR3 nucleotides are TGTGCCAGCTCTCCCAGGGGGCCAGGGGACTATGGCTACACCTTC. Translated, it gives CASSPRGPGDYGYTF.

This rearrangement joins TRBV19 to TRBJ1-5, with D unclear. Per the germline V gene, CDR1 is LNHDA and CDR2 is SQIVND (reference sequence). Trimming shortened V by 6 bases and J by 6 bases, and 9 bases separated the two germline ends. The CDR3 extends over 12 amino acids. The CDR3 sequence is CASSPTGQPQHF. CDR3 nucleotides: TGTGCCAGTAGCCCCACGGGTCAGCCCCAGCATTTT.

J is TRBJ2-7 and V is TRBV2; TRBD1 matches at 7 bases. The germline CDR1 and CDR2 sequences are SNHLY and FYNNEI. Trimming removed 6 bases from V and 5 bases from J; junction bases left unmatched: 4. This CDR3 contains 12 residues. This CDR3 reads CASRGQDHEQYF. The CDR3 DNA reads TGTGCCAGCAGAGGACAGGACCACGAGCAGTACTTC.

The rearrangement links TRBV6-5 to TRBJ1-5, with 7 bases fitting TRBD1. This CDR3 spans 12 amino acids. CDR1 is MNHEY and CDR2 is SVGAGI in the germline V gene. Trimming removed 5 bases from V and 5 bases from J; junction bases left unmatched: 0. CDR3 residues: CASSQGDQPQHF. The DNA of the CDR3 is TGTGCCAGCAGTCAGGGGGATCAGCCCCAGCATTTT.